Following are 28 T cell receptor beta chains from one sample sequenced in a study of CXCR3-negative and CXCR3-positive naive CD8 T cells. General study points: Hydrophobicity of TRB CDR3s was greater in CXCR3-positive naive cells than in CXCR3-negative naive cells.

The authors prepared UMI-labeled TRB cDNA libraries by 5' RACE. TCRdb re-called the 5' RACE reads; every CDR3 protein appears as one record, without DNA. The sample table includes about 120,000 distinct CDR3 sequences. The antigens for these receptors are not known. What was sequenced was naive CXCR3+ CD8+ T cells from blood. As for subset: CD45RO-CCR7+CD27+CD95- naive CD8+ T cells expressing CXCR3 (TNR3+). The receptors shown here come from a human donor in good health. Some clones in this sample may be carry-over from other donors' samples.

The V call is TRBV4-3, the J call TRBJ1-1; TCRdb names TRBD1, which stays unverified in the absence of DNA. The CDR3 contains 15 residues. Germline V CDR1 and CDR2: LGHNA, YSLEER. The CDR3 sequence: CASSQRTYENTEAFF.

V and J are TRBV7-8 and TRBJ2-1. Germline CDR1 is SGHVS and CDR2 is FQNEAQ. CDR3 size: 13 residues. This CDR3 is CASSQPRGNEQFF.

V and J are TRBV28 and TRBJ2-7; TCRdb proposes TRBD1, but this gene call is untestable without DNA. This CDR3 region has 12 residues. The germline gives CDR1 MDHEN, CDR2 SYDVKM. The CDR3 here is CASSSGPYEQYF. The full variable domain, its missing parts supplied by reference TRBV28 and TRBJ2-7, is DVKVTQSSRYLVKRTGEKVFLECVQDMDHENMFWYRQDPGLGLRLIYFSYDVKMKEKGDIPEGYSVSREKKERFSLILESASTNQTSMYLCASSSGPYEQYFGPGTRLTVT.

The genes are TRBV14 and TRBJ2-7; the TCRdb D gene call, TRBD2, has no DNA to confirm it. There are 16 residues in the CDR3. The V gene's germline CDR1 is SGHDN and CDR2 FVKESK. The CDR3 protein is CASSLGRLAGLYEQYF.

The V gene is TRBV5-1, the J gene TRBJ2-1; TCRdb reports TRBD2, a call that lacks DNA to check it against. Germline CDR1 reads SGHRS; CDR2 reads YFSETQ. The CDR3 has 15 amino acids. The CDR3 sequence: CASSLTSGRYNEQFF.

V and J are TRBV7-6 and TRBJ1-1. The V gene's germline CDR1 is SGHVS and CDR2 FNYEAQ. This CDR3 region has 13 residues. The CDR3 region is CASSLEEYTEAFF.

CDR3 residues: CASSLQGARTDTQYF. The chain joins TRBV27 to TRBJ2-3; TCRdb names TRBD1, which stays unverified in the absence of DNA. This CDR3 comprises 15 residues. Germline values: CDR1 MNHEY, CDR2 SMNVEV (reference sequence).

The chain is built from TRBV20-1 and TRBJ2-5; TCRdb returns TRBD2, unconfirmable since there is no DNA. Germline assignment: CDR1 DFQATT and CDR2 SNEGSKA (reference sequence). There are 13 residues in the CDR3. CDR3 residues: CSARTSGQETQYF.

This chain links TRBV11-2 with TRBJ2-1; the D gene TCRdb calls, TRBD1, cannot be checked with no DNA. This CDR3 spans 16 amino acids. Germline values: CDR1 SGHAT, CDR2 FQNNGV. Here the CDR3 reads CASSLAPASPYNEQFF.

The V call is TRBV7-6, the J call TRBJ2-1; TCRdb gives TRBD1 as the D gene, but with no DNA this cannot be confirmed. Germline V gene data show CDR1 as SGHVS and CDR2 as FNYEAQ. This CDR3 spans 15 amino acids. CDR3 region: CASSLAPGQGSEQFF.

The chain combines TRBV29-1 with TRBJ1-2. Germline CDR1 SQVTM, CDR2 ANQGSEA. The CDR3 extends over 13 amino acids. This CDR3 reads CSTRGESDYGYTF.

This chain connects TRBV5-1 to TRBJ2-5; TCRdb outputs TRBD2, but without DNA this stays unchecked. Germline V gene lookup returns CDR1 SGHRS and CDR2 YFSETQ. This CDR3 has 14 amino acids. The chain's CDR3 is CASSPSGEAETQYF.

V gene TRBV18 combines with J gene TRBJ2-7; TCRdb returns TRBD1, unconfirmable since there is no DNA. This CDR3 is built from 16 residues. Germline values: CDR1 KGHSH, CDR2 LQKENI. CDR3 residues: CASSPRAGRSFYEQYF.

J is TRBJ2-3 and V is TRBV6-6. The CDR3 runs 17 residues. Germline V gene data show CDR1 as MNHNY and CDR2 as SVGAGI (reference sequence). CDR3 residues: CASREGQDQMGTDTQYF.

The CDR3: CASSLTGITEAFF. This chain uses TRBV5-1 with TRBJ1-1; the TCRdb call, TRBD1, lacks DNA for checking. The CDR3 sequence is 13 residues long. Germline V gene lookup returns CDR1 SGHRS and CDR2 YFSETQ.

The chain couples TRBV28 to TRBJ2-3; TCRdb's D call of TRBD2 is untestable without DNA. Germline assignment: CDR1 MDHEN and CDR2 SYDVKM. CDR3 length: 18 amino acids. The CDR3 spells CASSSEKIEREGQDTQYF. The complete variable domain, with remaining parts taken from reference TRBV28 and TRBJ2-3, reads DVKVTQSSRYLVKRTGEKVFLECVQDMDHENMFWYRQDPGLGLRLIYFSYDVKMKEKGDIPEGYSVSREKKERFSLILESASTNQTSMYLCASSSEKIEREGQDTQYFGPGTRLTVL.

The chain uses TRBV12-3 or TRBV12-4 and TRBJ1-1; the D call of TRBD1 rests on TCRdb alone, since no DNA is present to check it. The CDR3 is 14 residues long. Here the CDR3 reads CASSLEGGGTEAFF.

The chain recombines TRBV4-1 with TRBJ2-1; TCRdb reports TRBD1, a call that lacks DNA to check it against. The CDR3 totals 16 residues. The V gene's germline CDR1 is MGHRA and CDR2 YSYEKL. Here the CDR3 reads CASSDTDRPLYNEQFF.

The CDR3 loop reads CASRYDRGNTEAFF. The chain carries TRBV4-1 and TRBJ1-1; TCRdb lists TRBD1, though no DNA is available to test this call. CDR1 is MGHRA, CDR2 YSYEKL, per germline. The CDR3 spans 14 residues.

The V and J genes are TRBV5-6 and TRBJ2-7. The CDR3 has 13 residues. In germline, CDR1 is SGHDT, CDR2 YYEEEE. CDR3 loop: CASSASSSYEQYF.

V and J are TRBV20-1 and TRBJ1-4. This CDR3 spans 14 amino acids. Per germline, CDR1 DFQATT and CDR2 SNEGSKA (reference sequence). This CDR3 reads CSARVRATNEKLFF.

The rearrangement joins TRBV19 to TRBJ2-1. CDR3 length: 16 amino acids. Germline-derived CDR1 and CDR2 are LNHDA and SQIVND (reference sequence). The CDR3 is CASSIGTGSSYNEQFF. Filled out from reference TRBV19 and TRBJ2-1, the complete variable domain reads DGGITQSPKYLFRKEGQNVTLSCEQNLNHDAMYWYRQDPGQGLRLIYYSQIVNDFQKGDIAEGYSVSREKKESFPLTVTSAQKNPTAFYLCASSIGTGSSYNEQFFGPGTRLTVL.

V usage is TRBV7-9 and J usage is TRBJ2-7; TCRdb outputs TRBD1, but without DNA this stays unchecked. This CDR3 region has 16 residues. Germline lookup yields CDR1 SEHNR and CDR2 FQNEAQ (reference sequence). The CDR3 region is CASSLAGTAPSYEQYF.

The V and J genes are TRBV28 and TRBJ2-1; TCRdb gives TRBD1 as the D gene, but with no DNA this cannot be confirmed. Germline values: CDR1 MDHEN, CDR2 SYDVKM. The CDR3 extends over 17 amino acids. CDR3: CASSFPRTGYSNNEQFF. Together with reference TRBV28 and TRBJ2-1, the CDR3 gives the full variable domain: DVKVTQSSRYLVKRTGEKVFLECVQDMDHENMFWYRQDPGLGLRLIYFSYDVKMKEKGDIPEGYSVSREKKERFSLILESASTNQTSMYLCASSFPRTGYSNNEQFFGPGTRLTVL.

V and J are TRBV29-1 and TRBJ1-2; TCRdb's D gene call, TRBD1, goes unchecked for lack of DNA. Germline V gives CDR1 SQVTM, CDR2 ANQGSEA. The CDR3 sequence is 12 residues long. CDR3 in amino acids: CSVDGQGKGYTF.

CDR3 loop: CASSAGTGGSSYNEQFF. This rearrangement joins TRBV19 to TRBJ2-1; the D call from TCRdb, TRBD1, cannot be confirmed without DNA. The CDR3 consists of 17 residues. The germline CDR1 and CDR2 sequences are LNHDA and SQIVND (reference sequence). Filled out from reference TRBV19 and TRBJ2-1, the complete variable domain reads DGGITQSPKYLFRKEGQNVTLSCEQNLNHDAMYWYRQDPGQGLRLIYYSQIVNDFQKGDIAEGYSVSREKKESFPLTVTSAQKNPTAFYLCASSAGTGGSSYNEQFFGPGTRLTVL.

The V and J genes are TRBV2 and TRBJ1-4; TCRdb calls TRBD1, which cannot be checked without DNA. Germline CDR1 reads SNHLY; CDR2 reads FYNNEI. CDR3 length: 14 residues. The CDR3 sequence is CASRPLGIREKLFF.

The gene calls are TRBV27 and TRBJ2-7; TCRdb's D gene call, TRBD2, goes unchecked for lack of DNA. This CDR3 has 17 residues. CDR1 and CDR2 (germline): MNHEY, SMNVEV (reference sequence). CDR3 protein: CASSLLPGLSPDYEQYF.